What follows are 14 T cell receptor beta chains derived from one specimen sequenced in a study of CD8 T cells in Susac syndrome. Random hexamers served to reverse transcribe roughly 0.45 to 1 ug RNA. TCRdb reprocessed the immunoSEQ multiplex PCR reads via MiXCR and lists one record per CDR3 protein. The sample includes some 100,000 distinct CDR3 sequences, around 92% of them seen just once. Sample: CD4+ T cells from PBMCs. These receptors originate from a human donor with multiple sclerosis.

V usage is TRBV15 and J usage is TRBJ2-2; D possibly corresponds to TRBD2 (6 bases). This CDR3 comprises 16 residues. CDR1 and CDR2 (germline): LNHNV, YYDKDF (reference sequence). V lost 3 bases, J lost 4 bases, and 15 bases lay in between. The CDR3 coding sequence is TGTGCCACCAGCAGCCCTCACGGGGGTTTCACCGGGGAGCTGTTTTTT. Its protein product is CATSSPHGGFTGELFF. The full variable domain, completed using reference TRBV15 and TRBJ2-2, is DAMVIQNPRYQVTQFGKPVTLSCSQTLNHNVMYWYQQKSSQAPKLLFHYYDKDFNNEADTPDNFQSRRPNTSFCFLDIRSPGLGDTAMYLCATSSPHGGFTGELFFGEGSRLTVL.

The gene calls are TRBV30 and TRBJ1-4; D might be TRBD1 (5 bases). Trimming left V 2 bases short and J 7 bases short, with 14 bases between. Germline values: CDR1 GTSNPN, CDR2 SVGIG (reference sequence). The CDR3 has 14 amino acids. CDR3 residues: CAWSSGVQGEKLFF. The CDR3 region has the DNA TGTGCCTGGAGTTCGGGTGTGCAGGGTGAAAAACTGTTTTTT.

The V and J genes are TRBV4-1 and TRBJ2-5; 12 bases line up with TRBD2. V lost 9 bases and J lost 4; bases outside the gene matches: 12. CDR1 and CDR2 (germline): MGHRA, YSYEKL. CDR3 length: 16 residues. The CDR3 region has the DNA TGCGCCAGTCGCGGGACTAGCGGGCCCGAGAGAGAGACCCAGTACTTC. Translated, it gives CASRGTSGPERETQYF.

V is TRBV6-6 and J is TRBJ2-7; 8 bases are shared with TRBD1. Trimming took 5 bases from V and 3 from J; bases not matched to a gene: 6. The CDR3 is 14 residues long. Germline assignment: CDR1 MNHNY and CDR2 SVGAGI (reference sequence). The CDR3 DNA sequence: TGTGCCAGCAGTCTTCAGGGGGCAGGCTACGAGCAGTACTTC. Translation gives CASSLQGAGYEQYF.

J is TRBJ2-7 and V is TRBV30; D gene ambiguous. V was shortened by 2 bases and J by 3 bases, with 14 bases between the two germline ends. CDR1 is GTSNPN and CDR2 is SVGIG in the germline V gene (reference sequence). The CDR3 covers 14 residues. The CDR3 here is CAWSPSRTRYEQYF. The CDR3, as DNA: TGTGCCTGGAGTCCATCACGGACGCGCTACGAGCAGTACTTC.

The chain has TRBV4-1 and TRBJ2-1; 7 bases line up with TRBD2. The CDR3 runs to 17 residues. V dropped 0 bases and J dropped 7; count of bases not matched to a gene: 12. Germline V gene data show CDR1 as MGHRA and CDR2 as YSYEKL. Here the CDR3 DNA reads TGCGCCAGCAGCCAAGATCAGGCCAGCGGGGATGGGAATGAGCAGTTCTTC. As protein: CASSQDQASGDGNEQFF.

This clonotype was counted only a few times. The rearrangement uses TRBV2 and TRBJ1-5, with no clear D. Trimming stripped 5 bases from V and 4 bases from J, with 9 bases between. Germline CDR1 SNHLY, CDR2 FYNNEI. The CDR3 sequence is 13 residues long. The CDR3 here is CASSYFKNQPQHF. The CDR3 DNA reads TGTGCCAGCAGTTATTTCAAAAATCAGCCCCAGCATTTT.

CDR3 protein: CSARDSSGGPWFYNEQFF. In DNA, the CDR3 is TGCAGTGCTAGAGACAGTAGCGGGGGGCCTTGGTTCTACAATGAGCAGTTCTTC. The chain combines TRBV20-1 with TRBJ2-1, with TRBD2 identical over 10 bases. Germline CDR1 is DFQATT and CDR2 is SNEGSKA (reference sequence). Losses at the gene ends were 0 bases for V and 3 bases for J; bases not matched to a gene: 11. The length of the CDR3 is 18 residues.

The gene calls are TRBV28 and TRBJ2-2; the D gene is possibly TRBD2 (5 bases). Trimming removed 3 bases from V and 0 bases from J, with 8 bases in between. The CDR3 length is 15 residues. From germline, CDR1 is MDHEN and CDR2 SYDVKM. The CDR3 coding sequence is TGTGCCAGCAGTTTCGGGCGGGCGAACACCGGGGAGCTGTTTTTT. It specifies CASSFGRANTGELFF. Drawing the rest from reference TRBV28 and TRBJ2-2, the complete variable domain is DVKVTQSSRYLVKRTGEKVFLECVQDMDHENMFWYRQDPGLGLRLIYFSYDVKMKEKGDIPEGYSVSREKKERFSLILESASTNQTSMYLCASSFGRANTGELFFGEGSRLTVL.

This chain joins TRBV29-1 and TRBJ1-1; D possibly corresponds to TRBD1 (5 bases). The CDR3 runs 13 residues. Trimming left V 4 bases short and J 0 bases short, with 9 bases between. CDR1 and CDR2 from the germline V gene are SQVTM and ANQGSEA. CDR3 in DNA: TGCAGCGTTGGGGGACGATTGAACACTGAAGCTTTCTTT. Its protein is CSVGGRLNTEAFF.

The J gene is TRBJ1-1, the V gene TRBV9; 9 bases align to TRBD1. The junction had 9 bases not matched to a gene; V was cut back by 2 bases and J by 7 bases. Germline-derived CDR1 and CDR2 are SGDLS and YYNGEE. CDR3 size: 15 residues. CDR3 in DNA: TGTGCCAGCAGCGTTATTACAGGGGGCTCGGGTGAAGCTTTCTTT. Amino acid sequence: CASSVITGGSGEAFF.

The chain carries TRBV15 and TRBJ2-3, with 7 bases that match TRBD2. The CDR3 loop spans 13 amino acids. V shed 4 bases, J shed 12 bases, and the junction held 10 bases outside the gene matches. Germline V lookup: CDR1 LNHNV, CDR2 YYDKDF (reference sequence). In DNA, the CDR3 is TGTGCCACCAGCACCGAATGGGAGGGGTCCCAGTATTTT. As protein: CATSTEWEGSQYF.

This sequence joins TRBV5-6 and TRBJ2-2; tentative D call: TRBD1 (6 bases). From germline, CDR1 is SGHDT and CDR2 YYEEEE. Trimming removed 0 bases from V and 4 bases from J, with 16 bases in between. The CDR3 runs 17 residues. CDR3 amino acids: CASSLGFPGTSTGELFF. DNA for the CDR3: TGTGCCAGCAGCTTGGGTTTTCCTGGGACAAGCACCGGGGAGCTGTTTTTT.

This chain joins TRBV12-3 or TRBV12-4 and TRBJ2-1; D is uncertain. The germline V and J ends were trimmed by 6 bases and 6 bases, with 9 bases remaining between them. CDR3 length: 12 residues. The CDR3 spells CASRRAINEQFF. The CDR3 coding sequence is TGTGCCAGCAGAAGGGCAATCAATGAGCAGTTCTTC.